This T cell receptor (beta chain) was sequenced during a study of OX40 agonist ivuxolimab in advanced cancers. Generated by immunoSEQ multiplex PCR, the TCRdb table keeps only in-frame clones and is missing some. The table includes around 71,000 clones, roughly 78% detected once. With V trimmed by 0 bases and J by 2 bases, 7 bases remained unmatched. Germline V CDR1 and CDR2: SGHRS, YFSETQ. The CDR3 spans 17 residues. V and J are TRBV5-1 and TRBJ2-5, with 10 bases identical to TRBD2. The receptor was derived from an adult with an advanced solid tumor such as melanoma, head and neck, liver or kidney cancer. The material sequenced was CD4+ or CD8+ T cells sorted from blood, taken in a trial of the OX40 agonist ivuxolimab. The CDR3 here is CASSLEGLAVVQETQYF. The CDR3 DNA sequence: TGCGCCAGCAGCTTGGAAGGACTAGCGGTTGTTCAAGAGACCCAGTACTTC. Full variable domain (outside the CDR3, taken from reference TRBV5-1 and TRBJ2-5): KAGVTQTPRYLIKTRGQQVTLSCSPISGHRSVSWYQQTPGQGLQFLFEYFSETQRNKGNFPGRFSGRQFSNSRSEMNVSTLELGDSALYLCASSLEGLAVVQETQYFGPGTRLLVL.